This T cell receptor (beta chain) emerged from a study of response to subunit inactivated influenza vaccine. Findings of the study overall: Authors suggested seasonal influenza vaccinations each recruit few new T cells.

This clonotype has only a few counts. Its specificity is unknown. V lost 0 bases and J lost 5, with 13 bases in between. CDR3 length: 15 amino acids. The germline V gene encodes CDR1 LGHNA and CDR2 YSLEER. One entry per CDR3 protein results from TCRdb running MiXCR on the RT-PCR reads. The table records about 520,000 distinct CDR3 sequences, approximately 7.8% of them present only once. The rearrangement uses TRBV4-3 and TRBJ1-1; a possible D gene is TRBD1 (5 bases). This receptor was taken from a man aged 50 to 69 who received an inactivated influenza vaccine. The sample in question was PBMCs from blood, obtained around 25 months after vaccination. The CDR3 spells CASSQDKGGHTEAFF. CDR3 coding DNA: TGCGCCAGCAGCCAAGATAAAGGAGGACATACTGAAGCTTTCTTT.